This TCR beta chain appears in the sequencing data of a study of neurological immune-mediated disorders. Study results and caveats: TCR-beta repertoires seemed private in all groups, with no expanded CDR3 amino acid sequences shared. Healthy controls had more TCR clonal expansion than multiple sclerosis, which showed the least, whereas HTLV-1-associated myelopathy showed the most.

There are many counts of this clonotype. The antigen is undetermined. Sorted libraries used about 930,000 CD4+ or CD8+ T cells. The authors made cDNA by 5'RACE with 10-nucleotide random UMIs. MiXCR, applied by TCRdb to the 5' RACE reads, yields one record per CDR3 protein. The data contain around 38,000 distinct CDR3 sequences, about 14% of them singletons. The V gene lost 2 bases and the J gene lost 11 bases, with 18 bases spanning the gap. The CDR3 is made up of 13 amino acids. Germline-derived CDR1 and CDR2 are DFQATT and SNEGSKA (reference sequence). The specimen was CD4+ T cells from blood. This receptor was identified in a woman between 55 and 75 years old with HTLV-1-associated myelopathy (HAM/TSP). The genes are TRBV20-1 and TRBJ1-1; D is undetermined. The CDR3 loop reads CSARPNSGVPAFF. The CDR3, as DNA: TGCAGTGCTAGACCCAATTCCGGGGTTCCGGCTTTCTTT.